In its sample, the clone carrying this T cell receptor (beta chain) was seen many times. Its specificity is unknown. The data derive from a study of T cell repertoires in cytomegalovirus infection. Study overall: Recently identified HLA-C-restricted CMV epitopes and well-studied HLA-B-restricted CMV epitopes were used by the study.

In TCRdb, the reads were re-called with MiXCR into one record per CDR3 protein. The table includes 95,000 to 150,000 distinct CDR3 sequences, about 31% detected once. The receptor's source is a human donor in good health (CMV status not recorded). Some clones in this sample may be carry-over from other donors' samples. This specimen was CD8+ T cells from cultured PBMCs, taken from culture after CMV antigen stimulation.

CDR3 sequence reads: CASSLRGSNTGELFF. The CDR3 DNA reads as TGTGCCAGCAGCTTAAGGGGGTCGAACACCGGGGAGCTGTTTTTT. The chain combines TRBV7-6 with TRBJ2-2, with D possibly matching TRBD1 (6 bases). The V gene's germline CDR1 is SGHVS and CDR2 FNYEAQ. The CDR3 covers 15 residues. V was cut by 2 bases and J by 0 bases, with 7 bases left in between.